Presented here are 20 T cell receptor beta chains from one specimen sequenced in a study of T cell responses to AZD1222 COVID-19 vaccine. Libraries were prepared by immunoSEQ multiplex PCR; TCRdb keeps only in-frame clonotypes and omits some of them. Of 200,000 to 250,000 clones in the sample, just over 90% were seen once. The input for sequencing was peripheral blood, taken on day 0 of MenACWY control vaccination. These receptors came from an adult in good health.

On this clone: Other DNA sequences within the sample encode an identical CDR3. This chain joins TRBV7-9 and TRBJ1-5; D is unclear. CDR3 size: 13 residues. Trimming left V 3 bases short and J 2 bases short, with 5 bases between. The germline gives CDR1 SEHNR, CDR2 FQNEAQ (reference sequence). For the CDR3, the DNA is TGTGCCAGCAGCTTTAGCGGCAATCAGCCCCAGCATTTT. Translated: CASSFSGNQPQHF.

The CDR3 sequence: CAWSVRLGETQYF. The DNA for the CDR3 is TGTGCCTGGAGTGTACGACTCGGGGAGACCCAGTACTTC. The rearrangement links TRBV30 to TRBJ2-5, with no clear D. Germline V CDR1 and CDR2: GTSNPN, SVGIG (reference sequence). There are 13 residues in the CDR3. Trimming cost V 0 bases and J 5 bases, with 10 bases left between them.

The rearrangement uses TRBV5-6 and TRBJ1-2; D may be TRBD1 (6 bases). V was pared by 4 bases and J by 4 bases, with 20 bases between. Germline-derived CDR1 and CDR2 are SGHDT and YYEEEE. This CDR3 contains 16 residues. CDR3 DNA sequence: TGTGCCAGCAGCGCAACATGGGGAGAGGGGGTCTATGGCTACACCTTC. It codes for CASSATWGEGVYGYTF.

The chain recombines TRBV10-3 with TRBJ1-2; TRBD1 matches at 7 bases. Germline V gene lookup returns CDR1 ENHRY and CDR2 SYGVKD. CDR3 length equals 16 residues. V shed 3 bases, J shed 5 bases, and the junction held 12 bases outside the gene matches. Written as DNA, the CDR3 is TGTGCCATCAGTGATTATTTGGGCAGGGGGTCGTATGGCTACACCTTC. This codes for CAISDYLGRGSYGYTF.

On this clone itself: Other DNA variants within this sample encode the same CDR3. The chain joins TRBV5-1 to TRBJ1-1, with TRBD1 as a possible D gene (5 bases). Germline V lookup: CDR1 SGHRS, CDR2 YFSETQ. The CDR3 is 13 amino acids. V was cut by 2 bases and J by 4 bases, with 9 bases left in between. Written as DNA, the CDR3 is TGCGCCAGCAGCTTAACCGGGGGCACTGAAGCTTTCTTT. This encodes CASSLTGGTEAFF.

The rearrangement uses TRBV10-3 and TRBJ1-2; possible D gene TRBD1, 6 bases. This CDR3 comprises 13 residues. Trimming cost V 8 bases and J 4 bases, with 14 bases left between them. Per the germline V gene, CDR1 is ENHRY and CDR2 is SYGVKD. CDR3 bases: TGTGCCATCGGTCGGACAGAGTCCTATGGCTACACCTTC. Encoded protein: CAIGRTESYGYTF.

The rearrangement links TRBV18 to TRBJ2-5, with TRBD2 identical over 12 bases. Germline CDR1 reads KGHSH; CDR2 reads LQKENI. CDR3 size: 16 residues. V was pared by 4 bases and J by 4 bases, with 7 bases of the junction left unmatched. DNA for the CDR3: TGTGCCAGCTCACTCTCAACTAGCGGGGGGAGAGAGACCCAGTACTTC. This encodes CASSLSTSGGRETQYF.

CDR3 amino acids: CASSTSGGSEQFF. The CDR3 DNA reads TGTGCCAGCTCGACTAGCGGGGGGAGTGAGCAGTTCTTC. The rearrangement joins TRBV18 to TRBJ2-1; 13 bases line up with TRBD2. Germline V CDR1 and CDR2: KGHSH, LQKENI. The CDR3 spans 13 residues. V gave up 6 bases and J gave up 9 bases; unmatched junction bases: 2.

About this clone itself: Different DNA sequences within this sample yield the same CDR3. The J gene is TRBJ1-1, the V gene TRBV6-6; TRBD1 agrees at 7 bases. The CDR3 covers 15 residues. Germline CDR1 MNHNY, CDR2 SVGAGI (reference sequence). V lost 0 bases to trimming and J lost 1 base; unmatched junction nucleotides: 2. The CDR3 here is CASSYSDRANTEAFF. Here the CDR3 DNA reads TGTGCCAGCAGTTACTCCGACAGGGCGAACACTGAAGCTTTCTTT.

This chain connects TRBV30 to TRBJ1-3; a weak D match, TRBD1 (5 bases). The CDR3 spans 15 residues. V was trimmed by 6 bases and J by 0 bases, leaving 15 bases between them. Germline CDR1 is GTSNPN and CDR2 is SVGIG (reference sequence). The CDR3 spells CACPRVGSSGNTIYF. The CDR3, as DNA: TGTGCCTGCCCCAGGGTAGGTAGCTCTGGAAACACCATATATTTT.

V usage is TRBV30 and J usage is TRBJ1-5; 7 positions match TRBD1. Per the germline V gene, CDR1 is GTSNPN and CDR2 is SVGIG (reference sequence). J lost 0 bases, V lost 0 bases, and 11 bases had no gene match. This CDR3 has 18 residues. The CDR3 DNA follows: TGTGCCTGGAGTGTAGAGCGGACAGGATCTGGTAGCAATCAGCCCCAGCATTTT. The encoded protein is CAWSVERTGSGSNQPQHF.

The chain links TRBV6-2 or TRBV6-3 to TRBJ1-1; D gene uncertain. The V and J ends lost 6 bases and 1 base respectively, with 12 bases between them. CDR1 is MNHEY and CDR2 is SVGEGT in the germline V gene. The CDR3 totals 14 residues. The chain's CDR3 is CASSRAWGNTEAFF. CDR3 sequence (DNA): TGTGCCAGCAGCCGCGCCTGGGGGAACACTGAAGCTTTCTTT.

The V call is TRBV24-1, the J call TRBJ1-1, with D perhaps TRBD1 (5 bases). V shed 6 bases and J shed 1 base, with 5 bases lying between them. The CDR3 totals 12 residues. Germline-derived CDR1 and CDR2 are KGHDR and SFDVKD. The CDR3 reads CATSQGNTEAFF. CDR3 bases: TGTGCCACCAGTCAGGGGAACACTGAAGCTTTCTTT.

The chain joins TRBV30 to TRBJ2-7; 13 positions agree with TRBD2. Trimming took 2 bases from V and 0 from J; bases not matched to a gene: 10. CDR1 is GTSNPN and CDR2 is SVGIG in the germline V gene (reference sequence). The CDR3 has 18 residues. CDR3 nucleotide sequence: TGTGCCTGGAGTTCGACTAGCGGGGGGTCCCCGAGCTCCTACGAGCAGTACTTC. As protein: CAWSSTSGGSPSSYEQYF.

The chain is built from TRBV6-1 and TRBJ2-7, with D hard to call. V lost 3 bases and J lost 1, with 10 bases in between. The length of the CDR3 is 14 residues. Per the germline V gene, CDR1 is MNHNS and CDR2 is SASEGT. The CDR3 coding sequence is TGTGCCAGCAGTGACAGCCAGCCTTCCTACGAGCAGTACTTC. Translated: CASSDSQPSYEQYF.

The chain links TRBV20-1 to TRBJ1-4, with D tentatively TRBD1 (5 bases). The CDR3 has 15 amino acids. Germline lookup yields CDR1 DFQATT and CDR2 SNEGSKA (reference sequence). Trimming removed 3 bases at V and 7 bases at J, with 18 bases between. The CDR3 spells CSASAPGAGGEKLFF. As DNA, the CDR3 is TGCAGTGCTAGTGCACCCGGAGCGGGGGGTGAAAAACTGTTTTTT.

This clone has a handful of counts. CDR3 sequence: CASSLVSEQYF. The CDR3 DNA reads TGTGCCAGCAGCTTAGTCAGCGAGCAGTACTTC. This chain links TRBV11-2 with TRBJ2-7; no clear D gene. V lost 1 base, J lost 6 bases, and 4 bases lay in between. CDR1 is SGHAT, CDR2 FQNNGV, per germline. The CDR3 contains 11 residues.

This chain connects TRBV19 to TRBJ1-4; D perhaps matches TRBD1 (6 bases). This CDR3 has 13 amino acids. Germline assignment: CDR1 LNHDA and CDR2 SQIVND (reference sequence). The CDR3 bases are TGTGCTGCCAGGGGCTTGGCTAATGAAAAACTGTTTTTT. This gives the protein CAARGLANEKLFF.

V usage is TRBV6-5 and J usage is TRBJ1-5, with D possibly TRBD1 on 6 matching bases. The CDR3 runs 13 residues. The V end lost 9 bases, the J end lost 4 bases, and 13 bases lay between the germline ends. Germline V CDR1 and CDR2: MNHEY, SVGAGI. CDR3 protein: CASRQASNQPQHF. The CDR3 nucleotides are TGTGCCAGTCGACAGGCATCGAATCAGCCCCAGCATTTT.

This rearrangement joins TRBV6-1 to TRBJ1-5; 8 positions match TRBD1. V trimming: 4 bases; J trimming: 0 bases; junction bases outside the gene matches: 8. Germline V gene data show CDR1 as MNHNS and CDR2 as SASEGT. The CDR3 runs to 17 residues. The CDR3 DNA reads TGTGCCAGCAGTGGTCATGACAGGGGACGTAGCAATCAGCCCCAGCATTTT. Protein: CASSGHDRGRSNQPQHF.